This T cell receptor beta chain came from a study of blood T cell repertoires in COVID-19. Libraries were prepared by immunoSEQ multiplex PCR; TCRdb keeps only in-frame clonotypes and omits some of them. The sample includes approximately 260,000 clones, over 75% of them seen just once. The CDR3 has 16 amino acids. Germline CDR1 is LNHDA and CDR2 is SQIVND (reference sequence). The junction had 7 bases not matched to a gene; V was cut back by 3 bases and J by 3 bases. This chain connects TRBV19 to TRBJ2-4; 8 positions agree with TRBD2. The clonotype originates from a woman between 70 and 85 years old with COVID-19, enrolled during active disease. The material sequenced was peripheral blood. CDR3 sequence: CASSMSGRGGKNIQYF. The DNA of the CDR3 is TGTGCCAGTAGTATGAGCGGGAGAGGGGGCAAAAACATTCAGTACTTC.